These 9 T cell receptor beta chains were sequenced from one sample in a study of pediatric ulcerative colitis. The data were produced by immunoSEQ multiplex PCR, yet TCRdb's version contains in-frame clones alone and is incomplete. The profile shows some 25,000 clones, 55% to 85% of them singletons. The rectum was sampled with one to two pinch biopsies at colonoscopy. The sequencing sample was made of gut tissue. These receptors came from a boy aged 5-17 years with severe ulcerative colitis.

Judged by abundance, this clone is medium-sized. J is TRBJ1-2 and V is TRBV2; TRBD1 matches 7 bases. The V gene's germline CDR1 is SNHLY and CDR2 FYNNEI. The junction had 16 bases not matched to a gene; V was cut back by 5 bases and J by 4 bases. The CDR3 is made up of 17 amino acids. The CDR3: CASSPTGTGSRGYGYTF. CDR3 nucleotides: TGTGCCAGCAGTCCGACAGGGACGGGGTCCCGGGGCTATGGCTACACCTTC.

The CDR3 DNA reads as TGTGCCAGCAGCTACGGACAGGGATCCTACGAGCAGTACTTC. Its translation is CASSYGQGSYEQYF. The V call is TRBV27, the J call TRBJ2-7, with 8 positions matching TRBD1. The CDR3 has 14 amino acids. Per the germline V gene, CDR1 is MNHEY and CDR2 is SMNVEV (reference sequence). Trimming took 6 bases from V and 1 from J; bases not matched to a gene: 5.

The chain couples TRBV29-1 to TRBJ2-1; the match to TRBD2 covers 10 bases. Germline V gene lookup returns CDR1 SQVTM and CDR2 ANQGSEA. The J segment lost 9 bases and the V segment lost 6 bases, leaving 11 bases of the junction unmatched. The CDR3 covers 14 residues. CDR3 in DNA: TGCAGCGTCCTAGGACTAGCGGCCGGACGTGAGCAGTTCTTC. This encodes CSVLGLAAGREQFF.

The genes are TRBV7-2 and TRBJ2-7; the match to TRBD2 covers 11 bases. The germline V gene encodes CDR1 SGHTA and CDR2 FQGNSA. The length of the CDR3 is 17 residues. The trim removed 1 base at V and 1 base at J, leaving 6 bases unmatched. The CDR3 sequence: CASSLVSGTSGSYEQYF. CDR3 DNA: TGTGCCAGCAGCTTAGTATCTGGGACTAGCGGTTCCTACGAGCAGTACTTC.

This clone was detected a few times. The chain joins TRBV18 to TRBJ1-4; D unresolved. Germline CDR1 and CDR2: KGHSH and LQKENI. V lost 2 bases and J 4 bases, leaving 11 bases between the germline ends. The length of the CDR3 is 15 residues. The CDR3 spells CASSPAPTLNEKLFF. As DNA, the CDR3 is TGTGCCAGCTCACCAGCGCCGACCCTTAATGAAAAACTGTTTTTT.

The chain couples TRBV29-1 to TRBJ2-3; 7 bases map to TRBD1. Germline-derived CDR1 and CDR2 are SQVTM and ANQGSEA. V lost 7 bases and J lost 1; bases outside the gene matches: 11. The CDR3 totals 15 residues. The CDR3 bases are TGCAGCGGCCGGACAGGTTCAGGAGGCACAGATACGCAGTATTTT. It translates to CSGRTGSGGTDTQYF.

This chain connects TRBV29-1 to TRBJ2-1; D is tentatively TRBD1 or TRBD2 (5 bases each). Trimming removed 2 bases from V and 9 bases from J, with 20 bases in between. Germline V gene lookup returns CDR1 SQVTM and CDR2 ANQGSEA. The CDR3 is made up of 15 amino acids. The CDR3 reads CSVETGAGARVEQFF. The CDR3 region has the DNA TGCAGCGTTGAAACCGGGGCAGGAGCCAGGGTTGAGCAGTTCTTC.

The chain carries TRBV2 and TRBJ1-2; TRBD1 agrees at 8 bases. CDR1 and CDR2 from the germline V gene are SNHLY and FYNNEI. V dropped 6 bases and J dropped 2; count of bases not matched to a gene: 5. The CDR3 loop spans 14 amino acids. The CDR3 sequence: CASSATGANYGYTF. The CDR3 DNA follows: TGTGCCAGCAGCGCGACAGGGGCCAACTATGGCTACACCTTC.

The genes are TRBV7-8 and TRBJ2-5, with D possibly TRBD1 on 8 matching bases. Between the trimmed V and J ends, which lost 3 bases and 5 bases, there was a span of 16 bases. The CDR3 sequence is 15 residues long. Germline CDR1 SGHVS, CDR2 FQNEAQ. The chain's CDR3 is CASSFRTGRGETQYF. CDR3 coding DNA: TGTGCCAGCAGCTTTCGGACAGGGAGGGGGGAGACCCAGTACTTC.